Sequencing of this T cell receptor (beta chain) was carried out in a study of CD8 T cells in Susac syndrome. V was shortened by 5 bases and J by 5 bases, with 12 bases between the two germline ends. CDR1 SGHTA and CDR2 FQGNSA come from the germline V gene. The CDR3 loop spans 13 amino acids. TEMRA cells were enriched by FACS, and CD4+ and CD8+ T cells were negatively isolated. An input of roughly 0.5 to 1 ug of RNA was subjected to reverse transcription using random hexamers. Multiplex PCR with immunoSEQ amplified the TCR beta CDR3 across 54 Vbeta and 13 Jbeta. TCRdb passed the immunoSEQ multiplex PCR reads through MiXCR, listing each CDR3 protein once. The sample lists 150,000 to 250,000 distinct CDR3 sequences, 90% to 95% occurring once.

This sequence was found in a human donor with multiple sclerosis. Sequenced input: CD4+ T cells from PBMCs. The rearrangement uses TRBV7-2 and TRBJ1-2, with D possibly matching TRBD1 (5 bases). DNA of the CDR3: TGTGCCAGCAGCCCTACAGGCCAGTATGGCTACACCTTC. Protein: CASSPTGQYGYTF.